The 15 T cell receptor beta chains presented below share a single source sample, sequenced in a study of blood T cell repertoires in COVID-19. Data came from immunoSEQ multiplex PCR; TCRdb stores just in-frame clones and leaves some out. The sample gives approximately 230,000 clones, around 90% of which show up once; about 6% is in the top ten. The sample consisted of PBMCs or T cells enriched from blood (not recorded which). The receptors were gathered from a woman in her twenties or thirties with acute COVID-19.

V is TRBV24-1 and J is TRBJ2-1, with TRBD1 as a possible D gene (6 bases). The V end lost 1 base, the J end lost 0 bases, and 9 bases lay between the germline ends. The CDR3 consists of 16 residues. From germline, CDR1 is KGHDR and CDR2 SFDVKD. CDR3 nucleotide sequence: TGTGCCACCAGTGATTTAGGGACATCCTCCTACAATGAGCAGTTCTTC. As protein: CATSDLGTSSYNEQFF.

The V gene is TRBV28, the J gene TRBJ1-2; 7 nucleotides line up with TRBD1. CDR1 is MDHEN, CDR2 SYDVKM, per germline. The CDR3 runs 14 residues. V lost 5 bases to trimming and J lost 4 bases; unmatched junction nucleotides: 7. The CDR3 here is CASSVNRGRYGYTF. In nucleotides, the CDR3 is TGTGCCAGCAGTGTTAACAGGGGTCGCTATGGCTACACCTTC.

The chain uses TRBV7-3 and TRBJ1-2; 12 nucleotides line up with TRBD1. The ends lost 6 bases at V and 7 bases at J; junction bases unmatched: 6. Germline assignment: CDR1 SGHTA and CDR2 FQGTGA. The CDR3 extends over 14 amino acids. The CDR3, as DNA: TGTGCCAGCAGTCCAGGGACAGGGGGCGGTGGCTACACCTTC. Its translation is CASSPGTGGGGYTF.

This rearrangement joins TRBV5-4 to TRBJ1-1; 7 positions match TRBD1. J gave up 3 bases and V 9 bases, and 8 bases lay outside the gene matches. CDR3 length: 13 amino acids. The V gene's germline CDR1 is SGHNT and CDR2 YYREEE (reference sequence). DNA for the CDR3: TGTGCCATCACCGGGACAGTGGACACTGAAGCTTTCTTT. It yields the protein CAITGTVDTEAFF.

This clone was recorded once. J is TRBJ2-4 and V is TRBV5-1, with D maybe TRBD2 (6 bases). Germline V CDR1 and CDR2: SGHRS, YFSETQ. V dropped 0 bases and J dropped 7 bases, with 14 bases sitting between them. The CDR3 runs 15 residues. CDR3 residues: CASSLGGPGDNIQYF. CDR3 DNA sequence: TGCGCCAGCAGCTTGGGTGGTCCGGGGGACAACATTCAGTACTTC.

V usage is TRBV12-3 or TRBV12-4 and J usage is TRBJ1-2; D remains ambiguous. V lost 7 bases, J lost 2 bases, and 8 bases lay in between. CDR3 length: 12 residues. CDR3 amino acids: CASTGMNYGYTF. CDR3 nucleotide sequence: TGTGCCAGCACGGGGATGAACTATGGCTACACCTTC.

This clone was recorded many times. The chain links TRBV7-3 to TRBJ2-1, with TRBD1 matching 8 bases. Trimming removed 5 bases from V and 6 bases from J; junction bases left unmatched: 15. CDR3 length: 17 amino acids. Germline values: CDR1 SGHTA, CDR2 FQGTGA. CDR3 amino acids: CASSGESSLTGGNEQFF. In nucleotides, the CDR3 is TGTGCCAGCAGCGGGGAAAGCAGCCTAACAGGGGGCAATGAGCAGTTCTTC.

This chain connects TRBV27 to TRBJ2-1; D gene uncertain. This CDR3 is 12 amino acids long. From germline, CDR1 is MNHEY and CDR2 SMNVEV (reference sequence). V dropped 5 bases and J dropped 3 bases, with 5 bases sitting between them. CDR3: CASSPGYNEQFF. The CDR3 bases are TGTGCCAGCAGTCCCGGCTACAATGAGCAGTTCTTC.

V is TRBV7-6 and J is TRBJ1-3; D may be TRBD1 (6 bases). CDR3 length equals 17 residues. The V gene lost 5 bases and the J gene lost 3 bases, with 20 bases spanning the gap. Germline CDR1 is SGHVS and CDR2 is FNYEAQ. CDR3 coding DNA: TGTGCCAGCAGCGAGGACAGTCCGAGCTCTTTTGGAAACACCATATATTTT. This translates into CASSEDSPSSFGNTIYF.

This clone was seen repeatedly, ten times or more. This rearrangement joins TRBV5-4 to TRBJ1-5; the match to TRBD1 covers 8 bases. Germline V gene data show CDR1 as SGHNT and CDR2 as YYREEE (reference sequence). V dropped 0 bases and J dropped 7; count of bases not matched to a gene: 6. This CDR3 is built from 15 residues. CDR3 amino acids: CASSLDGTGGQPQHF. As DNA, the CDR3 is TGTGCCAGCAGCTTGGATGGGACAGGAGGGCAGCCCCAGCATTTT.

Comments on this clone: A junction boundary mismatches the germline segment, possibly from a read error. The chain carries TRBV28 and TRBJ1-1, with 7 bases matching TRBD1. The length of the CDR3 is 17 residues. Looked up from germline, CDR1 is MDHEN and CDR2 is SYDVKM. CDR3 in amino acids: CASNPHRGISPNTETFF. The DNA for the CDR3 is TGTGCCAGCAACCCTCACAGGGGTATTTCTCCAAACACTGAAACTTTCTTT.

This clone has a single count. The DNA of the CDR3 is TGTGCCAGTAGTTCCTACAGGGATGAGCAGTTCTTC. This encodes CASSSYRDEQFF. V gene TRBV19 combines with J gene TRBJ2-1; possibly TRBD1 for D (6 bases). This CDR3 is 12 amino acids long. Per germline, CDR1 LNHDA and CDR2 SQIVND (reference sequence). Trimming removed 5 bases from V and 8 bases from J, with 10 bases in between.

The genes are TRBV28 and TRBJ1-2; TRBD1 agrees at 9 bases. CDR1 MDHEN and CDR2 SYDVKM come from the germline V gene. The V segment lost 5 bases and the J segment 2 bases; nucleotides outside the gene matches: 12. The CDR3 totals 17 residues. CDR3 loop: CASSPMTGGMNNYGYTF. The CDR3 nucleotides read TGTGCCAGCAGTCCGATGACAGGGGGGATGAACAACTATGGCTACACCTTC.

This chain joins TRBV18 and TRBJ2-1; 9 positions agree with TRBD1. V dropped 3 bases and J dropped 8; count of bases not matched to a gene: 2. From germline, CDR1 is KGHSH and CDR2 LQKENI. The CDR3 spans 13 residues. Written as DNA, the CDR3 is TGTGCCAGCTCACCCGACAGGGGGGATGAGCAGTTCTTC. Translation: CASSPDRGDEQFF.

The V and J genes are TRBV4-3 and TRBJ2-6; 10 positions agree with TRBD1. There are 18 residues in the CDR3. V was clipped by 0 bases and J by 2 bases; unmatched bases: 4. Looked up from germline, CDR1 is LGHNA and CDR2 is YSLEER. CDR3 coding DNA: TGCGCCAGCAGCCAAGATCCCGGGACAGGGGCTGGGGCCAACGTCCTGACTTTC. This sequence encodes CASSQDPGTGAGANVLTF.